Following are 2 T cell receptor beta chains from one sample sequenced in a study of shared clonotypes between healthy human individuals. Profiled with immunoSEQ multiplex PCR; TCRdb holds only in-frame clones, not every one. This table holds about 1.1 million clones, approximately 80% found once. Material for sequencing was memory CD4+ T cells from PBMCs. Subset defined: CD45RA-negative fraction. All receptors derive from a man younger than 35 in good health. Some clones in this sample may be carry-over from other donors' samples.

The V gene is TRBV11-2, the J gene TRBJ1-1, with a weak D call TRBD1 (6 bases). CDR1 and CDR2 (germline): SGHAT, FQNNGV. The CDR3 extends over 14 amino acids. Trimming cost V 7 bases and J 0 bases, with 12 bases left between them. As DNA, the CDR3 is TGTGCCAGCAAGGAAGGGGGGTTGAACACTGAAGCTTTCTTT. It is translated as CASKEGGLNTEAFF.

V and J are TRBV5-4 and TRBJ1-1; 7 bases fit TRBD1. This CDR3 region has 15 residues. Germline V lookup: CDR1 SGHNT, CDR2 YYREEE (reference sequence). The trim removed 5 bases at V and 1 base at J, leaving 8 bases unmatched. CDR3 sequence: CASRSTGAQNTEAFF. The CDR3 DNA reads TGTGCCAGCAGGAGCACAGGGGCCCAGAACACTGAAGCTTTCTTT.